This T cell receptor (beta chain) is drawn from a study of blood T cell repertoires in COVID-19. Across the whole study: T cells, B-cell-depleted T cells, or PBMCs supplied cDNA or gDNA.

The assay was immunoSEQ multiplex PCR, and TCRdb's table has in-frame clones only and misses some. This table holds tens of thousands of clones, 70% to 85% found once. This clone has only one observation. Germline values: CDR1 KGHDR, CDR2 SFDVKD. This CDR3 has 14 residues. Deletions cut 3 bases from V and 4 bases from J, with 11 bases between. This TCR derives from a man aged 55 to 70 with active or convalescent COVID-19. The specimen sequenced was peripheral blood. J is TRBJ1-2 and V is TRBV24-1, with D perhaps TRBD1 (5 bases). This CDR3 is CATSDPGIAYGYTF. The CDR3 bases are TGTGCCACCAGTGATCCAGGGATTGCCTATGGCTACACCTTC.